This is a list of T cell receptor beta chains from one sample in a study of T cells in Graves' hyperthyroidism and ophthalmopathy. TCRdb passed the multiplex PCR reads through MiXCR, listing each CDR3 protein once. The table shows fewer than 550,000 distinct CDR3 sequences, with approximately 14% occurring only once. The sequencing input was blood. The receptors come from a woman under 30 with Graves' hyperthyroidism. Each CDR3 is given with its conserved first and last residue. Fields, in order: D gene, J gene, V gene, clone size, CDR3 protein, CDR3 DNA. A D gene is named only where the DNA matches it firmly. Size is stated for part of the rows, as once, few or many counts, or as a class when the clone is expanded.

d_call: TRBD2
j_call: TRBJ2-1
v_call: TRBV7-9
clone_size: many
cdr3_aa: CASTPMGGRARNEQFF
cdr3_nt: TGTGCCAGCACACCCATGGGGGGGAGGGCGCGGAATGAGCAGTTCTTC

d_call: .
j_call: TRBJ2-7
v_call: TRBV7-3
clone_size: .
cdr3_aa: CASSSLGGSYEQYF
cdr3_nt: TGTGCCAGCAGCTCCCTAGGGGGATCCTACGAGCAGTACTTC

d_call: .
j_call: TRBJ1-2
v_call: TRBV6-1
clone_size: many
cdr3_aa: CASIWGRTNYGYTF
cdr3_nt: TGTGCCAGCATATGGGGCAGAACTAACTATGGCTACACCTTC

d_call: TRBD1
j_call: TRBJ1-2
v_call: TRBV2
clone_size: many
cdr3_aa: CASSPRTGGAGYGYTF
cdr3_nt: TGTGCCAGCAGCCCTCGGACAGGGGGCGCGGGCTATGGCTACACCTTC

d_call: .
j_call: TRBJ2-1
v_call: TRBV7-8
clone_size: many
cdr3_aa: CASSPPAGATYNEQFF
cdr3_nt: TGTGCCAGCAGTCCCCCGGCCGGGGCAACCTACAATGAGCAGTTCTTC

d_call: TRBD2
j_call: TRBJ2-1
v_call: TRBV10-3
clone_size: many
cdr3_aa: CAISESIGGTSYNEQFF
cdr3_nt: TGTGCCATCAGTGAGTCTATTGGGGGGACTAGCTACAATGAGCAGTTCTTC

d_call: .
j_call: TRBJ2-1
v_call: TRBV2
clone_size: many
cdr3_aa: CASSWDTEQFF
cdr3_nt: TGTGCCAGCAGTTGGGACACTGAGCAGTTCTTC

d_call: .
j_call: TRBJ1-5
v_call: TRBV12-3/TRBV12-4
clone_size: many
cdr3_aa: CASSSQGGINQPQHF
cdr3_nt: TGTGCCAGCAGTTCCCAGGGCGGAATCAATCAGCCCCAGCATTTT

d_call: TRBD2
j_call: TRBJ2-2
v_call: TRBV6-9
clone_size: many
cdr3_aa: CASSYSGGRVDTGELFF
cdr3_nt: TGTGCCAGCAGTTATTCCGGCGGGAGGGTGGACACCGGGGAGCTGTTTTTT

d_call: TRBD2
j_call: TRBJ2-1
v_call: TRBV19
clone_size: .
cdr3_aa: CASSAGLAGVWEQFF
cdr3_nt: TGTGCCAGTAGTGCGGGACTAGCGGGAGTTTGGGAGCAGTTCTTC

d_call: .
j_call: TRBJ1-4
v_call: TRBV30
clone_size: few
cdr3_aa: CAWDPGTHSEKLFF
cdr3_nt: TGTGCCTGGGACCCCGGGACCCACAGTGAAAAACTGTTTTTT

d_call: TRBD1
j_call: TRBJ2-7
v_call: TRBV19
clone_size: many
cdr3_aa: CASSAGTGYSEQYF
cdr3_nt: TGTGCCAGTTCAGCCGGGACAGGGTACAGCGAGCAGTACTTC

d_call: TRBD1
j_call: TRBJ1-5
v_call: TRBV19
clone_size: .
cdr3_aa: CASSIQGQVALDSNQPQHF
cdr3_nt: TGTGCCAGTAGTATTCAGGGACAGGTTGCTTTAGATAGCAATCAGCCCCAGCATTTT

d_call: .
j_call: TRBJ2-5
v_call: TRBV5-6
clone_size: many
cdr3_aa: CASSFGFHQETQYF
cdr3_nt: TGTGCCAGCAGCTTTGGGTTCCACCAAGAGACCCAGTACTTC

d_call: TRBD2
j_call: TRBJ2-2
v_call: TRBV6-9
clone_size: few
cdr3_aa: CASSYERGGGELFF
cdr3_nt: TGTGCCAGCAGTTACGAGCGGGGTGGCGGGGAGCTGTTTTTT

d_call: .
j_call: TRBJ2-3
v_call: TRBV7-6
clone_size: .
cdr3_aa: CASSLARGIGARSAADTQYF
cdr3_nt: TGTGCCAGCAGCTTAGCGAGAGGGATTGGGGCTCGCTCTGCTGCAGATACGCAGTATTTT

d_call: .
j_call: TRBJ2-7
v_call: TRBV7-9
clone_size: many
cdr3_aa: CASGRPQDGSYEQYF
cdr3_nt: TGTGCCAGCGGCCGTCCCCAGGACGGATCCTACGAGCAGTACTTC

d_call: .
j_call: TRBJ2-4
v_call: TRBV6-1
clone_size: many
cdr3_aa: CASIPRGDKNIQYF
cdr3_nt: TGTGCCAGCATTCCCAGGGGCGACAAAAACATTCAGTACTTC

d_call: .
j_call: TRBJ2-7
v_call: TRBV20-1
clone_size: many
cdr3_aa: CSARDFRGTYEQYF
cdr3_nt: TGCAGTGCTAGAGATTTTAGGGGTACCTACGAGCAGTACTTC

d_call: TRBD1
j_call: TRBJ2-1
v_call: TRBV7-9
clone_size: many
cdr3_aa: CASSLSRDRERHNEQFF
cdr3_nt: TGTGCCAGCAGCTTAAGTCGGGACAGGGAGAGACACAATGAGCAGTTCTTC

d_call: .
j_call: TRBJ1-2
v_call: TRBV6-1
clone_size: .
cdr3_aa: CASSESTGRYGYTF
cdr3_nt: TGTGCCAGCAGTGAATCGACAGGAAGGTATGGCTACACCTTC

d_call: .
j_call: TRBJ1-3
v_call: TRBV5-5
clone_size: few
cdr3_aa: CAGSLGSWGNTIYF
cdr3_nt: TGTGCCGGCAGCTTGGGGAGTTGGGGAAACACCATATATTTT

d_call: .
j_call: TRBJ2-3
v_call: TRBV20-1
clone_size: many
cdr3_aa: CSARPDSLAYTQYF
cdr3_nt: TGCAGTGCTAGACCGGACTCCCTTGCATATACGCAGTATTTT

d_call: .
j_call: TRBJ1-1
v_call: TRBV28
clone_size: .
cdr3_aa: CASTPPMNTEAFF
cdr3_nt: TGTGCCAGCACCCCGCCCATGAACACTGAAGCTTTCTTT

d_call: .
j_call: TRBJ1-1
v_call: TRBV6-5
clone_size: .
cdr3_aa: CASSPFRAAENTEALF
cdr3_nt: TGTGCCAGCAGTCCTTTTAGAGCCGCCGAGAACACTGAAGCTCTCTTT

d_call: .
j_call: TRBJ1-2
v_call: TRBV11-2
clone_size: many
cdr3_aa: CASSLGTDREYGYTF
cdr3_nt: TGTGCCAGCAGCTTAGGAACGGACAGAGAATATGGCTACACCTTC

d_call: TRBD1
j_call: TRBJ1-3
v_call: TRBV9
clone_size: few
cdr3_aa: CASSVVMGQGLVFRYF
cdr3_nt: TGTGCCAGCAGCGTAGTTATGGGACAGGGGCTTGTATTCCGGTATTTT

d_call: .
j_call: TRBJ2-6
v_call: TRBV7-9
clone_size: many
cdr3_aa: CASSFGATGANVLTF
cdr3_nt: TGTGCCAGCAGCTTCGGGGCTACTGGGGCCAACGTCCTGACTTTC

d_call: .
j_call: TRBJ2-3
v_call: TRBV19
clone_size: few
cdr3_aa: CASAQGSGDTQYF
cdr3_nt: TGTGCCAGTGCCCAGGGTAGCGGAGATACGCAGTATTTT

d_call: .
j_call: TRBJ2-1
v_call: TRBV7-9
clone_size: many
cdr3_aa: CASSFGASYNEQFF
cdr3_nt: TGTGCCAGCAGCTTCGGGGCCTCCTACAATGAGCAGTTCTTC

d_call: TRBD1
j_call: TRBJ1-2
v_call: TRBV7-9
clone_size: many
cdr3_aa: CASTPTGIYGYTF
cdr3_nt: TGTGCCAGCACCCCGACAGGGATCTATGGCTACACCTTC

d_call: .
j_call: TRBJ2-1
v_call: TRBV3-1
clone_size: .
cdr3_aa: CASSQGIRASSYNEQFF
cdr3_nt: TGTGCCAGCAGCCAAGGGATCAGGGCCAGCTCCTACAATGAGCAGTTCTTC

d_call: .
j_call: TRBJ2-3
v_call: TRBV12-3/TRBV12-4
clone_size: few
cdr3_aa: CASSFKGRFTDTQYF
cdr3_nt: TGTGCCAGCAGTTTCAAAGGAAGGTTCACAGATACGCAGTATTTT

d_call: TRBD1
j_call: TRBJ1-5
v_call: TRBV2
clone_size: .
cdr3_aa: CASQGQGGFNQPQHF
cdr3_nt: TGTGCCAGCCAGGGACAGGGAGGTTTCAATCAGCCCCAGCATTTT

d_call: TRBD2
j_call: TRBJ2-2
v_call: TRBV5-1
clone_size: many
cdr3_aa: CASSPPSGGHNTGELFF
cdr3_nt: TGCGCCAGCAGCCCACCTAGCGGGGGCCACAACACCGGGGAGCTGTTTTTT

d_call: TRBD1
j_call: TRBJ2-7
v_call: TRBV20-1
clone_size: many
cdr3_aa: CSANRGTYEQYF
cdr3_nt: TGCAGTGCTAACAGGGGCACCTACGAGCAGTACTTC

d_call: .
j_call: TRBJ2-2
v_call: TRBV12-3/TRBV12-4
clone_size: few
cdr3_aa: CASSLGGPQGWLFF
cdr3_nt: TGTGCCAGCAGTTTAGGAGGGCCCCAGGGTTGGCTGTTTTTT

d_call: TRBD2
j_call: TRBJ2-1
v_call: TRBV6-4
clone_size: many
cdr3_aa: CASSDSSGKYNEQFF
cdr3_nt: TGTGCCAGCAGTGACTCTAGCGGGAAGTACAATGAGCAGTTCTTC

d_call: .
j_call: TRBJ2-7
v_call: TRBV5-6
clone_size: many
cdr3_aa: CASSLYGGYPYEQYF
cdr3_nt: TGTGCCAGCAGCTTGTACGGCGGGTATCCCTACGAGCAGTACTTC

d_call: .
j_call: TRBJ1-6
v_call: TRBV7-6
clone_size: many
cdr3_aa: CASKPSTDSPLHF
cdr3_nt: TGTGCCAGCAAACCGTCTACGGATTCACCCCTCCACTTT

d_call: .
j_call: TRBJ2-5
v_call: TRBV20-1
clone_size: many
cdr3_aa: CSAIIGRQETQYF
cdr3_nt: TGCAGTGCTATTATAGGGAGACAAGAGACCCAGTACTTC

d_call: .
j_call: TRBJ2-2
v_call: TRBV29-1
clone_size: few
cdr3_aa: CSVSGARGGELFF
cdr3_nt: TGCAGCGTTTCCGGGGCGCGGGGCGGGGAGCTGTTTTTT

d_call: .
j_call: TRBJ2-4
v_call: TRBV5-1
clone_size: many
cdr3_aa: CASSSRIRTNIQYF
cdr3_nt: TGCGCCAGCAGTTCGAGGATCCGTACCAACATTCAGTACTTC

d_call: TRBD2
j_call: TRBJ2-7
v_call: TRBV27
clone_size: many
cdr3_aa: CASSAGLAGYEQYF
cdr3_nt: TGTGCCAGCAGCGCCGGACTAGCGGGTTACGAGCAGTACTTC